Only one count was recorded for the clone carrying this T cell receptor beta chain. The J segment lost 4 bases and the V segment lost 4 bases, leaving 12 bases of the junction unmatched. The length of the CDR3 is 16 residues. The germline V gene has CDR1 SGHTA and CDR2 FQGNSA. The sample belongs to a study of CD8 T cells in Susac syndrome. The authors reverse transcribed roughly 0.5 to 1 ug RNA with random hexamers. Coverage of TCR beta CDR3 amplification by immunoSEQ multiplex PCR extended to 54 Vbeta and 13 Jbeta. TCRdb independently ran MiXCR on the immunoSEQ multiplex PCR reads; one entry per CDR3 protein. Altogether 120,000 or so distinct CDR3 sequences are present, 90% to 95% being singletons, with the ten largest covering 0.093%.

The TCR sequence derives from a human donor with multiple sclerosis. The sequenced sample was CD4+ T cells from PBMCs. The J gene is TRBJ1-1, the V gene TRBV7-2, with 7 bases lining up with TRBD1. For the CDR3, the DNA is TGTGCCAGCAGCTCGTCCCCGACAGGGCTGGGCACTGAAGCTTTCTTT. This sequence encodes CASSSSPTGLGTEAFF.